Presented here are 20 T cell receptor beta chains from one specimen sequenced in a study of cytomegalovirus exposure and HLA in healthy donors. With 60 Vbeta and 13 Jbeta primers, the PCR was carried out. Sequencing was performed with immunoSEQ multiplex PCR; in TCRdb, only in-frame clones are kept and a portion is missing. In the table there are 89,000 or so clones, about four fifths of which are singletons. Source material: PBMCs. The receptors here all came from a woman aged 18-35 years in good health and CMV-seropositive.

J is TRBJ2-7 and V is TRBV6-1; 7 nucleotides align to TRBD1. CDR1 is MNHNS and CDR2 is SASEGT in the germline V gene. The V and J ends lost 7 bases and 5 bases, in that order; junction bases with no gene match: 8. This CDR3 is built from 13 residues. CDR3 protein: CASTMTGWDEQYF. DNA for the CDR3: TGTGCCAGCACAATGACAGGGTGGGACGAGCAGTACTTC.

This chain links TRBV5-1 with TRBJ2-1, with 8 nucleotides matching TRBD2. V shed 0 bases, J shed 5 bases, and the junction held 1 base outside the gene matches. The CDR3 contains 14 residues. Germline V gene data show CDR1 as SGHRS and CDR2 as YFSETQ. The CDR3 sequence: CASSLAGGDNEQFF. CDR3 DNA sequence: TGCGCCAGCAGCTTGGCCGGGGGGGACAATGAGCAGTTCTTC.

CDR3 in DNA: TGTGCCAGCTCGCTGAGCGGGGGGGAATTGGATGAGCAGTTCTTC. Protein: CASSLSGGELDEQFF. V usage is TRBV18 and J usage is TRBJ2-1; TRBD2 aligns across 10 bases. This CDR3 is 15 amino acids long. The V and J ends lost 6 bases and 8 bases, in that order; junction bases with no gene match: 10. Per the germline V gene, CDR1 is KGHSH and CDR2 is LQKENI.

V gene TRBV6-5 combines with J gene TRBJ1-6; TRBD1 aligns across 8 bases. V shed 2 bases, J shed 3 bases, and the junction held 3 bases outside the gene matches. This CDR3 spans 16 amino acids. The germline V gene encodes CDR1 MNHEY and CDR2 SVGAGI. In nucleotides, the CDR3 is TGTGCCAGCAGTTACAGGGACAGGAACTATAATTCACCCCTCCACTTT. Translating gives CASSYRDRNYNSPLHF.

The chain couples TRBV28 to TRBJ2-5; 8 bases are shared with TRBD1. Trimming took 6 bases from V and 5 from J; bases not matched to a gene: 8. CDR3 length: 14 residues. Germline V gene lookup returns CDR1 MDHEN and CDR2 SYDVKM. CDR3 residues: CASRPQGAGETQYF. In DNA, the CDR3 is TGTGCCAGCAGGCCTCAGGGGGCAGGGGAGACCCAGTACTTC. The complete variable domain, with remaining parts taken from reference TRBV28 and TRBJ2-5, reads DVKVTQSSRYLVKRTGEKVFLECVQDMDHENMFWYRQDPGLGLRLIYFSYDVKMKEKGDIPEGYSVSREKKERFSLILESASTNQTSMYLCASRPQGAGETQYFGPGTRLLVL.

The chain employs TRBV5-1 and TRBJ1-1; D unresolved. The CDR3 spans 13 residues. V lost 4 bases to trimming and J lost 5 bases, with 12 bases between them. In germline, CDR1 is SGHRS, CDR2 YFSETQ. Here the CDR3 reads CASSPAARTEAFF. CDR3 sequence (DNA): TGCGCCAGCAGCCCTGCGGCAAGGACTGAAGCTTTCTTT.

The chain links TRBV4-2 to TRBJ1-5; weak D call: TRBD1 (5 bases). Germline V gene lookup returns CDR1 LGHNA and CDR2 YNFKEQ. V was pared by 0 bases and J by 9 bases, with 12 bases between. This CDR3 contains 14 residues. The CDR3 loop reads CASSQDKGRGPQHF. As DNA, the CDR3 is TGTGCCAGCAGCCAAGATAAGGGGAGGGGGCCCCAGCATTTT.

J is TRBJ1-3 and V is TRBV10-3; the D is unclear. Trimming cost V 4 bases and J 0 bases, with 10 bases left between them. The CDR3 has 15 amino acids. The germline V gene has CDR1 ENHRY and CDR2 SYGVKD. The CDR3 DNA sequence: TGTGCCATCAGTGTCAACACGGGCTCTGGAAACACCATATATTTT. Amino acid sequence: CAISVNTGSGNTIYF.

CDR3 residues: CAWSTDRVGTDTQYF. CDR3 coding DNA: TGTGCCTGGAGTACGGACAGGGTAGGCACAGATACGCAGTATTTT. The V call is TRBV30, the J call TRBJ2-3; 8 bases agree with TRBD1. The CDR3 length is 15 residues. Germline CDR1 and CDR2: GTSNPN and SVGIG (reference sequence). Trimming took 2 bases from V and 1 from J; bases not matched to a gene: 5.

The chain carries TRBV2 and TRBJ2-7; 9 positions agree with TRBD2. The CDR3 has 16 amino acids. V was pared by 5 bases and J by 4 bases, with 12 bases of the junction left unmatched. Germline CDR1 SNHLY, CDR2 FYNNEI. CDR3 nucleotide sequence: TGTGCCAGCAGTCTAAGACGGGCTAGCGGGGCATACGAGCAGTACTTC. This gives the protein CASSLRRASGAYEQYF. Variable domain in full (rest from reference TRBV2 and TRBJ2-7): EPEVTQTPSHQVTQMGQEVILRCVPISNHLYFYWYRQILGQKVEFLVSFYNNEISEKSEIFDDQFSVERPDGSNFTLKIRSTKLEDSAMYFCASSLRRASGAYEQYFGPGTRLTVT.

The chain joins TRBV6-4 to TRBJ1-2; perhaps TRBD1 as D (5 bases). This CDR3 is 13 amino acids long. CDR1 MRHNA and CDR2 SNTAGT come from the germline V gene. The V and J ends lost 1 base and 6 bases respectively, with 9 bases between them. CDR3 coding DNA: TGTGCCAGCAGTGACTGGGCAGGGAATGGCTACACCTTC. The encoded protein is CASSDWAGNGYTF.

This clone was seen a few times. The V gene is TRBV28, the J gene TRBJ1-1; D call uncertain. Germline assignment: CDR1 MDHEN and CDR2 SYDVKM. The CDR3 contains 12 residues. Trimming removed 7 bases at V and 3 bases at J, with 9 bases between. Here the CDR3 reads CASIPLDTEAFF. The CDR3 DNA follows: TGTGCCAGCATCCCACTGGACACTGAAGCTTTCTTT.

The chain uses TRBV19 and TRBJ1-3, with D uncertain. V was clipped by 8 bases and J by 4 bases, with 3 bases between them. The CDR3 spans 10 residues. Germline CDR1 LNHDA, CDR2 SQIVND (reference sequence). This CDR3 reads CASSGNTIYF. Here the CDR3 DNA reads TGTGCCAGTTCGGGAAACACCATATATTTT.

V is TRBV7-3 and J is TRBJ2-1; TRBD2 matches at 11 bases. With 4 bases clipped from V and 10 bases from J, the junction kept 9 bases outside the gene matches. The CDR3 spans 15 residues. Germline V gene sequence: CDR1 SGHTA, CDR2 FQGTGA. The chain's CDR3 is CASSSSPTSGIEQFF. As DNA, the CDR3 is TGTGCCAGCAGCTCTTCTCCGACTAGCGGGATAGAGCAGTTCTTC.

J is TRBJ1-1 and V is TRBV10-1; D possibly corresponds to TRBD1 (6 bases). The CDR3 sequence is 15 residues long. Looked up from germline, CDR1 is WNHNN and CDR2 is SYGVQD (reference sequence). The V end was cut by 6 bases, the J end by 3 bases, with 17 bases between. The CDR3 region is CASRDTGKRDTEAFF. CDR3 bases: TGCGCCAGCAGGGATACAGGGAAGCGAGACACTGAAGCTTTCTTT.

The V gene is TRBV21-1, the J gene TRBJ1-2; the D call of TRBD1 is as the table states it, not checked on the DNA. TRBV21-1 is given as a pseudogene. The CDR3 runs to 14 residues. CDR3 loop: CASSKAGVNYGYTF. Here the CDR3 DNA reads TGTGCCAGCAGCAAAGCAGGGGTCAACTATGGCTACACCTTC.

The chain combines TRBV14 with TRBJ1-1, with D maybe TRBD1 (5 bases). Trimming stripped 7 bases from V and 4 bases from J, with 19 bases between. This CDR3 has 15 residues. Germline CDR1 reads SGHDN; CDR2 reads FVKESK. The CDR3 DNA sequence: TGTGCCAGCAAAGCTGGCTTTAGGGGAGGCACTGAAGCTTTCTTT. It specifies CASKAGFRGGTEAFF.

This clone was seen once. V usage is TRBV6-1 and J usage is TRBJ2-5, with 8 bases fitting TRBD2. Trimming took 2 bases from V and 4 from J; bases not matched to a gene: 9. The CDR3 consists of 16 residues. Germline V gene sequence: CDR1 MNHNS, CDR2 SASEGT. Here the CDR3 reads CASSERSNGRGETQYF. The CDR3 region has the DNA TGTGCCAGCAGTGAAAGGTCCAACGGGAGGGGAGAGACCCAGTACTTC.

The genes are TRBV6-6 and TRBJ1-5, with a possible D match to TRBD1 (5 bases). This CDR3 comprises 15 residues. Between the trimmed V and J ends, which lost 6 bases and 3 bases, there was a span of 15 bases. Germline V gene data show CDR1 as MNHNY and CDR2 as SVGAGI (reference sequence). CDR3 sequence reads: CASRTARDFNQPQHF. CDR3 nucleotide sequence: TGTGCCAGCAGAACCGCCCGGGACTTCAATCAGCCCCAGCATTTT.

This clone was picked up one time. This sequence joins TRBV6-1 and TRBJ1-5, with D unresolved. The CDR3 is made up of 14 amino acids. Germline loops: CDR1 MNHNS, CDR2 SASEGT. V dropped 6 bases and J dropped 0 bases, with 9 bases sitting between them. The CDR3 DNA sequence: TGTGCCAGCAGGGGCCCCAATAGCAATCAGCCCCAGCATTTT. Its protein is CASRGPNSNQPQHF.